This T cell receptor beta chain emerged from a study of molecular identifiers for immune sequencing clone quantification. Germline-derived CDR1 and CDR2 are SGHVS and FNYEAQ. This CDR3 has 15 residues. Losses at the gene ends were 5 bases for V and 2 bases for J; bases not matched to a gene: 6. The CD8+CD4-CCR7+CD45RA+ phenotype defined the sorted naive CD8 T cells. Making the bulk TCR libraries relied on previously described methods and listed TCR primers. Using its own MiXCR run on the PCR reads, TCRdb lists one record per CDR3 protein. This table has 79,000 or so distinct CDR3 sequences, approximately 25% appearing once.

The genes are TRBV7-6 and TRBJ2-1; 7 nucleotides line up with TRBD1. This sequence originates from a human donor in good health. Some libraries in this study had Jurkat cell RNA spiked in. Specimen: naive CD8+ T cells from blood, with Jurkat cell RNA spiked in. Sample subset: FACS-sorted CD8+CD4-CCR7+CD45RA+ naive T cells. CDR3 coding DNA: TGTGCCAGCAGCCTCGGGACAGTTCCCTACAATGAGCAGTTCTTC. It yields the protein CASSLGTVPYNEQFF.